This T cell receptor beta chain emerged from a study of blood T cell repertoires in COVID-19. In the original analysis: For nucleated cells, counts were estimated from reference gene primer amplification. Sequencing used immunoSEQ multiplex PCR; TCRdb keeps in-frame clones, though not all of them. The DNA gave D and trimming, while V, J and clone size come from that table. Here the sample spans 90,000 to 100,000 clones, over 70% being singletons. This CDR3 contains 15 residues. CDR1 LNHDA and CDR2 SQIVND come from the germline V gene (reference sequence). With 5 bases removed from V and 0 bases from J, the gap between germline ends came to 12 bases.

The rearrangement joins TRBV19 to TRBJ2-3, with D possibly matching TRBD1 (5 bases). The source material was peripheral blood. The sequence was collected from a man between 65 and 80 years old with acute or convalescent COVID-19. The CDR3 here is CASSVRGFSTDTQYF. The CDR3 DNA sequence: TGTGCCAGTAGTGTTAGGGGCTTTAGCACAGATACGCAGTATTTT.